This T cell receptor (beta chain) was sequenced during a study of T cell responses to AZD1222 COVID-19 vaccine. Study findings and constraints: Regions 160-218 and 743-854 dominated among vaccine-associated CD4 TCRs spanning spike. Most donors were white British and more were female, and clonal diversity was possibly underestimated.

Sequenced by immunoSEQ multiplex PCR; TCRdb stores in-frame clones only, minus some. This sample has around 94,000 clones; 80% to 85% occur once, and the top ten carry about a sixth. This CDR3 has 17 amino acids. The germline CDR1 and CDR2 sequences are SGHDN and FVKESK. V was shortened by 6 bases and J by 4 bases, with 23 bases between the two germline ends. The table lists this clone with a count of one. Its antigen is as yet unknown. This material consisted of peripheral blood, taken on day 0 of AZD1222 vaccination. The receptor comes from an adult in good health. This sequence joins TRBV14 and TRBJ2-3, with a tentative D call TRBD2 (7 bases). The CDR3 nucleotides are TGTGCCAGCAGGAAAGGGTTGAGGGGGGGCCCCTCAGATACGCAGTATTTT. Translation: CASRKGLRGGPSDTQYF.